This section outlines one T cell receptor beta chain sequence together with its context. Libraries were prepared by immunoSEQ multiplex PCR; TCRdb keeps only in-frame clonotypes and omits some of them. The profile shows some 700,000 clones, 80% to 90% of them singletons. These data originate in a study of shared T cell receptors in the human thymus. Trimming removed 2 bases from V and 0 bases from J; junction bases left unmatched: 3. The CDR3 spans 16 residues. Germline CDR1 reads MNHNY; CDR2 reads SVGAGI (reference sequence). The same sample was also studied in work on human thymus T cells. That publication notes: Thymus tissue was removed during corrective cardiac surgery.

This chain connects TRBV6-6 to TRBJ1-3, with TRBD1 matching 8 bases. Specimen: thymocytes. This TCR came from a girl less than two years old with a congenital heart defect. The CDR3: CASSYAGQDSGNTIYF. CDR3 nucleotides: TGTGCCAGCAGTTACGCGGGACAGGACTCTGGAAACACCATATATTTT.